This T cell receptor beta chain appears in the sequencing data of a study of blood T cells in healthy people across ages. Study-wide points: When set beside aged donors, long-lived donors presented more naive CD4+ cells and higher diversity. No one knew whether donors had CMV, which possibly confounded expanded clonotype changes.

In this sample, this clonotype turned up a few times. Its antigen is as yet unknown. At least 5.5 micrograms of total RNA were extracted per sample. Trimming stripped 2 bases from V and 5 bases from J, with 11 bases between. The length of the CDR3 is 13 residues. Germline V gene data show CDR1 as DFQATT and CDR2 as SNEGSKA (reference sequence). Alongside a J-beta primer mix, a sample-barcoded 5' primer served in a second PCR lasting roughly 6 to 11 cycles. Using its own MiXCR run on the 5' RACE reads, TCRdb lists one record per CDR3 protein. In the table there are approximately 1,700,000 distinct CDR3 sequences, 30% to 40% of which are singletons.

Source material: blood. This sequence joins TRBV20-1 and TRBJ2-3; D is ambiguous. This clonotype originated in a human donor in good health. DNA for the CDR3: TGCAGTGCTAGATCCGTGGGAAGAGATACGCAGTATTTT. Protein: CSARSVGRDTQYF.